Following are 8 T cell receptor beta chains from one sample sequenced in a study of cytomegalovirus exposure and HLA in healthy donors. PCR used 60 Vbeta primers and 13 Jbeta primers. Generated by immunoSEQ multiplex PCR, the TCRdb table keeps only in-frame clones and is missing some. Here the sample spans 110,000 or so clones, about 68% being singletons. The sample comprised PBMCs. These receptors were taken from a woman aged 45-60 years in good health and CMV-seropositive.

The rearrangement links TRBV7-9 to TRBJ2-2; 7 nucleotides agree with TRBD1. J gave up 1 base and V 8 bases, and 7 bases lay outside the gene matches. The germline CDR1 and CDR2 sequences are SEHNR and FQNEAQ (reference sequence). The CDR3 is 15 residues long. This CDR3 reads CASGDSGLNTGELFF. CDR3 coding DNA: TGTGCCAGCGGGGACAGTGGACTGAACACCGGGGAGCTGTTTTTT.

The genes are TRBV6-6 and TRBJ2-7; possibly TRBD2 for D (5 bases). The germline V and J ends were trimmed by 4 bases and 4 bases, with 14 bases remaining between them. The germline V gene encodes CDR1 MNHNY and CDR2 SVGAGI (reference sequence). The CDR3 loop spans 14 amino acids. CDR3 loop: CASSFQRGSYEQYF. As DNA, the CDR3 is TGTGCCAGCAGTTTCCAACGGGGTAGTTACGAGCAGTACTTC.

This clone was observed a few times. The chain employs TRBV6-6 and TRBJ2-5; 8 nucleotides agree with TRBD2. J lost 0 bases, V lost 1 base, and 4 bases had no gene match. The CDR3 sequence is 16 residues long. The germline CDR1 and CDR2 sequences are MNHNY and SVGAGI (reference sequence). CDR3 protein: CASSYFGGGNQETQYF. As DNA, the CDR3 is TGTGCCAGCAGTTACTTCGGCGGGGGGAACCAAGAGACCCAGTACTTC.

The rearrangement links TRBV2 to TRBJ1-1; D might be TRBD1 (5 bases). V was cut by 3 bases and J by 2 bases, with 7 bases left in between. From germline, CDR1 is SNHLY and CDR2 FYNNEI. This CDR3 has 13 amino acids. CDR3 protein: CASSEDINTEAFF. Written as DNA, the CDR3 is TGTGCCAGCAGTGAGGACATTAACACTGAAGCTTTCTTT. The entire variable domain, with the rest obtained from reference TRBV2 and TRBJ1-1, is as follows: EPEVTQTPSHQVTQMGQEVILRCVPISNHLYFYWYRQILGQKVEFLVSFYNNEISEKSEIFDDQFSVERPDGSNFTLKIRSTKLEDSAMYFCASSEDINTEAFFGQGTRLTVV.

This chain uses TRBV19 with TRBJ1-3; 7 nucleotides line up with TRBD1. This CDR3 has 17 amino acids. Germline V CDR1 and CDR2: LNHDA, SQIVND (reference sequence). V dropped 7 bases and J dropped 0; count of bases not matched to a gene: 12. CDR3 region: CASTGTDGSFSGNTIYF. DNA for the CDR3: TGTGCCAGTACCGGGACAGATGGCTCCTTCTCTGGAAACACCATATATTTT.

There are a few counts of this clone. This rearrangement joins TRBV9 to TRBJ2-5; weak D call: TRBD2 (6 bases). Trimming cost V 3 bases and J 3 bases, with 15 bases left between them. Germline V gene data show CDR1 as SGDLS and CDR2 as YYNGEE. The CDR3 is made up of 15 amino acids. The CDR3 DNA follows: TGTGCCAGCAGCGCCTCTTCGGGGGTTAAAGAGACCCAGTACTTC. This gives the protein CASSASSGVKETQYF. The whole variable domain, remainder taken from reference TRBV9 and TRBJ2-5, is DSGVTQTPKHLITATGQRVTLRCSPRSGDLSVYWYQQSLDQGLQFLIQYYNGEERAKGNILERFSAQQFPDLHSELNLSSLELGDSALYFCASSASSGVKETQYFGPGTRLLVL.

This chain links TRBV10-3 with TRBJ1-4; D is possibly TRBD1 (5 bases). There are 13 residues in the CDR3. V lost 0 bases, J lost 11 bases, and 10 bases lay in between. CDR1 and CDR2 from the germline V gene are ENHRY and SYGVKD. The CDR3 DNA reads TGTGCCATCAGTGAGTCGTTGAAGGGGAAACTGTTTTTT. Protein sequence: CAISESLKGKLFF.

CDR3: CAWSGGWNTEAFF. The CDR3 nucleotides read TGTGCCTGGAGTGGAGGGTGGAACACTGAAGCTTTCTTT. This rearrangement joins TRBV30 to TRBJ1-1; D uncertain. Between the trimmed V and J ends, which lost 1 base and 1 base, there was a span of 7 bases. Germline V gene data show CDR1 as GTSNPN and CDR2 as SVGIG (reference sequence). The CDR3 contains 13 residues.